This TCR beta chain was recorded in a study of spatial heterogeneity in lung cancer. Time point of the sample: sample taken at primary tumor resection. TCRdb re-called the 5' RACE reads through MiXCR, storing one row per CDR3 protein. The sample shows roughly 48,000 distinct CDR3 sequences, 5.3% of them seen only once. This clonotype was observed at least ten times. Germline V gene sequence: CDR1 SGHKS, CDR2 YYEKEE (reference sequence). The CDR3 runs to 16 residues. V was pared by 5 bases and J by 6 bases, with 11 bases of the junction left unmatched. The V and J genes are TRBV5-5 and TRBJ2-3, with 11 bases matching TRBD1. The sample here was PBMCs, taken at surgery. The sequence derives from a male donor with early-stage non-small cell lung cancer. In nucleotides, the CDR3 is TGTGCCAGCAGGTTCGGGGACAGGGGGTTTTTGGATACGCAGTATTTT. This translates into CASRFGDRGFLDTQYF.